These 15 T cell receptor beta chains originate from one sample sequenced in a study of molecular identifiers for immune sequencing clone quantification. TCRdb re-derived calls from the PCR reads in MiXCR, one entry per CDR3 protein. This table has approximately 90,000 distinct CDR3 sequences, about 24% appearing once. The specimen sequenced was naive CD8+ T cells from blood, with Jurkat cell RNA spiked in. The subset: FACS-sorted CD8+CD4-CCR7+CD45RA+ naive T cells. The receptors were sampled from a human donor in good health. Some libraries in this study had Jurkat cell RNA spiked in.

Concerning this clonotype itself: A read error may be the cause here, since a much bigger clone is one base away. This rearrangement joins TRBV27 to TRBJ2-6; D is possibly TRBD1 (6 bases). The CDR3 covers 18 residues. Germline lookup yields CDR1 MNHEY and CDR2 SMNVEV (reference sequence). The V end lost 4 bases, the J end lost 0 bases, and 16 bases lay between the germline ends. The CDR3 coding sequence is TGTGCCAGCAGTTCCCAATACCCGACAGGCTCTGGGGCCAACGTCCTGACTTTC. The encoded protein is CASSSQYPTGSGANVLTF.

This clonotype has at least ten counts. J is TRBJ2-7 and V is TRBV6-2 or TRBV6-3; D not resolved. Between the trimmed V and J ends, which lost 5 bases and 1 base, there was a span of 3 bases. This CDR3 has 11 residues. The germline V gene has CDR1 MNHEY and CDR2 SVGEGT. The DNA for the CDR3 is TGTGCCAGCAGTCCGTCCTACGAGCAGTACTTC. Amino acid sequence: CASSPSYEQYF.

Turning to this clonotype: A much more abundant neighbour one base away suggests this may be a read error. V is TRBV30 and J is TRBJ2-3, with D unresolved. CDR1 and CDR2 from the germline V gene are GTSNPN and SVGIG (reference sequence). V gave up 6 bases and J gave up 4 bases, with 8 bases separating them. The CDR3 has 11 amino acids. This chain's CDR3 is CACTRSDTQYF. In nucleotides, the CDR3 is TGTGCCTGTACAAGGTCAGATACGCAGTATTTT.

The CDR3 loop reads CASSQDRDVSSGNTIYF. CDR3 nucleotide sequence: TGTGCCAGCAGCCAAGATCGAGACGTCAGCTCTGGAAACACCATATATTTT. The chain couples TRBV3-1 to TRBJ1-3; D gene uncertain. The CDR3 extends over 17 amino acids. Germline V gene lookup returns CDR1 LGHDT and CDR2 YNNKEL (reference sequence). V was cut by 0 bases and J by 0 bases, with 12 bases left in between.

CDR3 sequence: CASSLLSASDYEQYF. CDR3 in DNA: TGTGCCAGCAGCTTACTATCTGCTAGCGACTACGAGCAGTACTTC. The chain employs TRBV7-9 and TRBJ2-7, with D perhaps TRBD2 (6 bases). V was trimmed by 2 bases and J by 3 bases, leaving 14 bases between them. This CDR3 is built from 15 residues. Germline V CDR1 and CDR2: SEHNR, FQNEAQ (reference sequence).

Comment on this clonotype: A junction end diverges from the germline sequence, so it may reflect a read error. The CDR3 here is CASSQDSRNGGATATQYF. The DNA for the CDR3 is TGCGCCAGCAGCCAAGATAGTCGGAACGGGGGGGCCACAGCTACGCAGTATTTT. The chain employs TRBV4-3 and TRBJ2-3, with 8 bases identical to TRBD2. Germline V CDR1 and CDR2: LGHNA, YSLEER. This CDR3 region has 18 residues.

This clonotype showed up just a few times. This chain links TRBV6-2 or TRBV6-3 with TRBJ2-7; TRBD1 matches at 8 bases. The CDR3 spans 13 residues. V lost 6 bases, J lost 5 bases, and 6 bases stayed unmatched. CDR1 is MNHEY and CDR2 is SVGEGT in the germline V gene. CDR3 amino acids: CASSLTTGDEQYF. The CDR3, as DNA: TGTGCCAGCAGCCTAACGACAGGGGACGAGCAGTACTTC.

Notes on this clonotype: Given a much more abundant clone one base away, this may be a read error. CDR3 sequence reads: CASGVERGGNTGELFF. The DNA for the CDR3 is TGTGCCAGCGGCGTAGAGAGAGGGGGAAACACCGGGGAGCTGTTTTTT. The V and J genes are TRBV9 and TRBJ2-2; tentative D call: TRBD1 (6 bases). There are 16 residues in the CDR3. Germline V gives CDR1 SGDLS, CDR2 YYNGEE.

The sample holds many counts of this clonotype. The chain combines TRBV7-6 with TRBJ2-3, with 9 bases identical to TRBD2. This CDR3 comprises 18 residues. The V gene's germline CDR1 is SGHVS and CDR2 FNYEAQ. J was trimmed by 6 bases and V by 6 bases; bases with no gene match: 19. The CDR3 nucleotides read TGTGCCAGCAGTCTGACAAGCCCCGGGACTAGCCGGGCGGATACGCAGTATTTT. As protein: CASSLTSPGTSRADTQYF. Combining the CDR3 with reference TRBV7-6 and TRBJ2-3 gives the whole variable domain GAGVSQSPRYKVTKRGQDVALRCDPISGHVSLYWYRQALGQGPEFLTYFNYEAQQDKSGLPNDRFSAERPEGSISTLTIQRTEQRDSAMYRCASSLTSPGTSRADTQYFGPGTRLTVL.

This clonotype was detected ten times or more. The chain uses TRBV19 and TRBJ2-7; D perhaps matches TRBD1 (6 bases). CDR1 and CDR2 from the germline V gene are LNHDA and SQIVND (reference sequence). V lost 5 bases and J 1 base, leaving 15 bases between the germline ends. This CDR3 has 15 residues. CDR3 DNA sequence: TGTGCCAGTAGTGCCTCAGGGGCCCCATCCTACGAGCAGTACTTC. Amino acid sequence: CASSASGAPSYEQYF.

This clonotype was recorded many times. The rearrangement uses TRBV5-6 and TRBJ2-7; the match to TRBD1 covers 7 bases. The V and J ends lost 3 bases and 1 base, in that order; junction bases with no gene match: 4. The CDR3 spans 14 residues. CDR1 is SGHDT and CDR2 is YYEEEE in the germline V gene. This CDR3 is CASSSGTDSYEQYF. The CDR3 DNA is TGTGCCAGCAGCTCCGGGACAGATTCCTACGAGCAGTACTTC.

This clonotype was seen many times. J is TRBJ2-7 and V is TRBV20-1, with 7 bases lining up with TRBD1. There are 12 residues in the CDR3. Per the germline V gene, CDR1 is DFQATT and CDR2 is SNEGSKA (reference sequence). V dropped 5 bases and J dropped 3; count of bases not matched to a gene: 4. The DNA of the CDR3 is TGCAGTGCTTTGGGGACAGTCTACGAGCAGTACTTC. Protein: CSALGTVYEQYF.

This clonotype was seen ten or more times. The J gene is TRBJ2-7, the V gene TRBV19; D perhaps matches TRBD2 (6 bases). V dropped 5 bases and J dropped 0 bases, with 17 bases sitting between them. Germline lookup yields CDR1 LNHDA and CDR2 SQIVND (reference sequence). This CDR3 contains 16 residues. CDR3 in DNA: TGTGCCAGTAGTCCTTCAGGAGGGCTCAGCTCCTACGAGCAGTACTTC. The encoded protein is CASSPSGGLSSYEQYF. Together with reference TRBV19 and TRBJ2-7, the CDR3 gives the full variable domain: DGGITQSPKYLFRKEGQNVTLSCEQNLNHDAMYWYRQDPGQGLRLIYYSQIVNDFQKGDIAEGYSVSREKKESFPLTVTSAQKNPTAFYLCASSPSGGLSSYEQYFGPGTRLTVT.

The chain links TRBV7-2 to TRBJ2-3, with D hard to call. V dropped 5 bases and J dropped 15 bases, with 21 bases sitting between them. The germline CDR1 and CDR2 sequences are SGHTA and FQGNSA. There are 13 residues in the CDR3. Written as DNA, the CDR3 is TGTGCCAGCAGCGAGATTAGCACAAATACACAATATTTT. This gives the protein CASSEISTNTQYF.

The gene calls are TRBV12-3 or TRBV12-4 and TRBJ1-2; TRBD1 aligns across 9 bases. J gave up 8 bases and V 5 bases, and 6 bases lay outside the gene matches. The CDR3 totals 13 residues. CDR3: CASSLDRGRGYTF. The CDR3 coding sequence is TGTGCCAGCAGTCTGGACAGGGGAAGAGGCTACACCTTC.